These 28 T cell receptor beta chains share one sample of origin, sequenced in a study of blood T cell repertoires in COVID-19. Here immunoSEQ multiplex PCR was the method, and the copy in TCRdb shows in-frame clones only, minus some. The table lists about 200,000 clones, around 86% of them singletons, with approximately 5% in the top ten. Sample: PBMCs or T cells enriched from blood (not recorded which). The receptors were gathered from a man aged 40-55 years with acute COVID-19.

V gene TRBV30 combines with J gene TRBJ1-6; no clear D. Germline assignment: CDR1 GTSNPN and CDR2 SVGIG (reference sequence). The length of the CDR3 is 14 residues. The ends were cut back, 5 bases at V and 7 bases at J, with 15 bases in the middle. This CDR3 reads CAWGEWADNSPLHF. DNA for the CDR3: TGTGCCTGGGGGGAATGGGCAGACAATTCACCCCTCCACTTT.

The CDR3 loop is CASSPPGLAAETQYF. The CDR3 bases are TGTGCCAGCAGTCCTCCGGGACTAGCAGCCGAGACCCAGTACTTC. V gene TRBV27 combines with J gene TRBJ2-5; 9 bases fit TRBD2. CDR3 length: 15 amino acids. J lost 5 bases, V lost 5 bases, and 9 bases had no gene match. Germline lookup yields CDR1 MNHEY and CDR2 SMNVEV (reference sequence).

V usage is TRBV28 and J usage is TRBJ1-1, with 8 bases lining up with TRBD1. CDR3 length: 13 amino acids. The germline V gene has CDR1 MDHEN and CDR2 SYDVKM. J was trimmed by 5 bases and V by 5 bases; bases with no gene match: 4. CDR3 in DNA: TGTGCCAGCAGTCTCCGGACAGGGACTGAAGCTTTCTTT. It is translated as CASSLRTGTEAFF.

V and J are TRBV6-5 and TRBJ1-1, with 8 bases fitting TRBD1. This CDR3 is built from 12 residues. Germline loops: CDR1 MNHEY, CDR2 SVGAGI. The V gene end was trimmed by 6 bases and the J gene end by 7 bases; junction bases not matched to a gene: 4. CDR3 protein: CASRGGQGEAFF. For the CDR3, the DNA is TGTGCCAGCAGGGGAGGACAGGGTGAAGCTTTCTTT.

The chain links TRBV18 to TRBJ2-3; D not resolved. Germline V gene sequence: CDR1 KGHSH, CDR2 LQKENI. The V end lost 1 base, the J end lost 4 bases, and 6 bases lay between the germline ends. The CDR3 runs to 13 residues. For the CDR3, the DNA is TGTGCCAGCTCACCACTCGCGTCAGATACGCAGTATTTT. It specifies CASSPLASDTQYF.

CDR3 residues: CASSPRLASGVQETQYF. DNA for the CDR3: TGTGCCAGCAGCCCCCGTCTAGCTAGCGGAGTACAAGAGACCCAGTACTTC. This chain uses TRBV3-1 (or the pseudogene TRBV3-2) with TRBJ2-5, with 7 bases that match TRBD2. Germline assignment: CDR1 LGHDT and CDR2 YNNKEL (reference sequence). There are 17 residues in the CDR3. J lost 2 bases, V lost 4 bases, and 13 bases had no gene match.

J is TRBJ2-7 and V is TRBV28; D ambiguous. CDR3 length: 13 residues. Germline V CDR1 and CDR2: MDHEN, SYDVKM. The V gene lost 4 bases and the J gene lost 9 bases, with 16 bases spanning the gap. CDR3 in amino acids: CASSYQAQYRQYF. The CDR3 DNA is TGTGCCAGCAGTTATCAGGCCCAGTATAGGCAGTACTTC.

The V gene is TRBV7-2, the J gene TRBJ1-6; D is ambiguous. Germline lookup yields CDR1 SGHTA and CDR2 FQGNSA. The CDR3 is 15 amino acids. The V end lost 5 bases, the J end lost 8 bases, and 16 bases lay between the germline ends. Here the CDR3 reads CASSPRSGGYSPLHF. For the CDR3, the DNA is TGTGCCAGCAGCCCCCGGTCGGGTGGGTATTCACCCCTCCACTTT.

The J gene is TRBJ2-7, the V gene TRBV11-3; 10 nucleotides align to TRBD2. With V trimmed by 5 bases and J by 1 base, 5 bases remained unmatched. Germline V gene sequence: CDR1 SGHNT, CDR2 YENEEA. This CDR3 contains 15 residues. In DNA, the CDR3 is TGTGCCAGCAGCCCGGGAGCGGGAGGGTCCTACGAGCAGTACTTC. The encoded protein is CASSPGAGGSYEQYF.

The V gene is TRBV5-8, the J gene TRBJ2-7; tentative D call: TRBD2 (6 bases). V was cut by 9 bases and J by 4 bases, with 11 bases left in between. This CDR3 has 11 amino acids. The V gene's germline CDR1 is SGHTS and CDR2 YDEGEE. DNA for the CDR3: TGTGCCAACGGCGGGGAGTACGAGCAGTACTTC. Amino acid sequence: CANGGEYEQYF.

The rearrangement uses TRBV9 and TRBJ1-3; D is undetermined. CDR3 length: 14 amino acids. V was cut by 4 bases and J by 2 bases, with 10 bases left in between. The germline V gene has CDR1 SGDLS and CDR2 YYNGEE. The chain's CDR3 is CASSPDTAGNTIYF. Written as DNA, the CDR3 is TGTGCCAGCAGCCCCGACACGGCTGGAAACACCATATATTTT.

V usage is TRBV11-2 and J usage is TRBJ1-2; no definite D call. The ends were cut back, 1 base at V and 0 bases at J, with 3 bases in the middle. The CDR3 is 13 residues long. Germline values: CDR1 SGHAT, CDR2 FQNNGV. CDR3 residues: CASSLAANYGYTF. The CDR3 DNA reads TGTGCCAGCAGCTTAGCCGCTAACTATGGCTACACCTTC. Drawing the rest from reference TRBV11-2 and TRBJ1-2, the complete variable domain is EAGVAQSPRYKIIEKRQSVAFWCNPISGHATLYWYQQILGQGPKLLIQFQNNGVVDDSQLPKDRFSAERLKGVDSTLKIQPAKLEDSAVYLCASSLAANYGYTFGSGTRLTVV.

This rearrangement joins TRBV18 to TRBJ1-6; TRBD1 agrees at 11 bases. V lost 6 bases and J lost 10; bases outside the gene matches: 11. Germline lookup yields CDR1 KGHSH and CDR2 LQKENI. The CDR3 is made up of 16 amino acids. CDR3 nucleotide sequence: TGTGCCAGCTCCTTGGCACGGACAGGGGGCCAGTCACCCCTCCACTTT. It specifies CASSLARTGGQSPLHF.

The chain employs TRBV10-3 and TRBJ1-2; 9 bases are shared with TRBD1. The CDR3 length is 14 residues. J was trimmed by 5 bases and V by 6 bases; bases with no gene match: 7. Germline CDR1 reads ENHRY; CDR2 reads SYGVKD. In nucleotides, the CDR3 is TGTGCCATCAGCGGGACAGGGAGGAGTTATGGCTACACCTTC. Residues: CAISGTGRSYGYTF.

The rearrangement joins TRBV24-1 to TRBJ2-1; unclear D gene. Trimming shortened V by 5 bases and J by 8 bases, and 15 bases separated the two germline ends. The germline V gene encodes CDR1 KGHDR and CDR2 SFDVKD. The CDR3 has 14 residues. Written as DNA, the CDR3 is TGTGCCACCAGTGCACCGCCAAACTATTATGAGCAGTTCTTC. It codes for CATSAPPNYYEQFF.

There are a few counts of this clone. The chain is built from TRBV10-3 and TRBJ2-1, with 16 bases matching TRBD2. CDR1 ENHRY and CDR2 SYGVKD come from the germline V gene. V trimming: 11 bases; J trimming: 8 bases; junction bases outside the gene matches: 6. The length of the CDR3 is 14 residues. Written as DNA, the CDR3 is TGTGCCGGCGGGACTAGCGGGAGGGGCGATGAGCAGTTCTTC. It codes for CAGGTSGRGDEQFF.

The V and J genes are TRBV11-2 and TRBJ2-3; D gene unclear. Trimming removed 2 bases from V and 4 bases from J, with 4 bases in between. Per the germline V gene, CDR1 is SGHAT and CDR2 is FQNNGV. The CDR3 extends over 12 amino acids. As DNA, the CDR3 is TGTGCCAGCAGCTTACAGTCAGATACGCAGTATTTT. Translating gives CASSLQSDTQYF.

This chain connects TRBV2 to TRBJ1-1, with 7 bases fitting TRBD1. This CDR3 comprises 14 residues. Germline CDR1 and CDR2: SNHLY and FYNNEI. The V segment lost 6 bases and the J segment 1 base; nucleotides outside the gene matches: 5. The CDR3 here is CASSDRAKNTEAFF. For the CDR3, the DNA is TGTGCCAGCAGCGACAGGGCAAAGAACACTGAAGCTTTCTTT.

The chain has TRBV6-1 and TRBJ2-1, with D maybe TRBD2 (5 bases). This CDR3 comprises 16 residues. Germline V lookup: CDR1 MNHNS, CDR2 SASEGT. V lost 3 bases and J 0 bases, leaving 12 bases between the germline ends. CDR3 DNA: TGTGCCAGCAGTGATAGTGGAGGATTCTCCTACAATGAGCAGTTCTTC. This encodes CASSDSGGFSYNEQFF.

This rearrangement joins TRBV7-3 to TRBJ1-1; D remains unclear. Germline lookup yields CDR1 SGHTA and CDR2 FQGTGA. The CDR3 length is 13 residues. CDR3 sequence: CASQVTQNTEAFF. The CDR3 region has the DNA TGTGCGTCCCAGGTCACCCAGAACACTGAAGCTTTCTTT. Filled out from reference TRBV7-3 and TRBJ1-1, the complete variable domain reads GAGVSQTPSNKVTEKGKYVELRCDPISGHTALYWYRQSLGQGPEFLIYFQGTGAADDSGLPNDRFFAVRPEGSVSTLKIQRTERGDSAVYLCASQVTQNTEAFFGQGTRLTVV.

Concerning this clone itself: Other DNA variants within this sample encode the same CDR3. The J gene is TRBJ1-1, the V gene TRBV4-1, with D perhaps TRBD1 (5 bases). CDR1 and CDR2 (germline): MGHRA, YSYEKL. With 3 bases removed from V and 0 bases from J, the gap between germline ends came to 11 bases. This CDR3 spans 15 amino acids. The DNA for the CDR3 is TGCGCCAGCAGCCAGAGAAACAGGATGAACACTGAAGCTTTCTTT. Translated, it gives CASSQRNRMNTEAFF.

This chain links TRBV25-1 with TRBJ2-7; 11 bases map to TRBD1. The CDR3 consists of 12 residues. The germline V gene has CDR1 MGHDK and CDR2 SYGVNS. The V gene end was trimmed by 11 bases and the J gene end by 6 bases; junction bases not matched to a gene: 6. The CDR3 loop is CAGRTGGGEQYF. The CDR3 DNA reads TGTGCCGGACGGACAGGGGGCGGCGAGCAGTACTTC.

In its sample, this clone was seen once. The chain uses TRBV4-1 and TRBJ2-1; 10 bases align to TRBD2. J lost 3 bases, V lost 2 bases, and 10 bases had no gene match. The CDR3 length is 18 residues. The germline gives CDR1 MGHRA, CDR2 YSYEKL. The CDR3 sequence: CASSQIGLGTSDYNEQFF. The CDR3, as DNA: TGCGCCAGCAGCCAAATAGGTCTCGGGACTAGCGACTACAATGAGCAGTTCTTC.

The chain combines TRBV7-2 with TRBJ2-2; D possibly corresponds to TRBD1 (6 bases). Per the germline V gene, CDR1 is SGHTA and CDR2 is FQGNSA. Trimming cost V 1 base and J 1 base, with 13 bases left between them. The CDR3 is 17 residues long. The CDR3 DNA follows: TGTGCCAGCAGCTTAGACAGGGTTGGGGAGAACACCGGGGAGCTGTTTTTT. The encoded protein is CASSLDRVGENTGELFF.

DNA for the CDR3: TGTGCCAGCAGCTTAACATCCGACAATGAGCAGTTCTTC. It encodes CASSLTSDNEQFF. This chain joins TRBV11-3 and TRBJ2-1; D is ambiguous. This CDR3 comprises 13 residues. The germline V gene has CDR1 SGHNT and CDR2 YENEEA. V dropped 2 bases and J dropped 5 bases, with 7 bases sitting between them.

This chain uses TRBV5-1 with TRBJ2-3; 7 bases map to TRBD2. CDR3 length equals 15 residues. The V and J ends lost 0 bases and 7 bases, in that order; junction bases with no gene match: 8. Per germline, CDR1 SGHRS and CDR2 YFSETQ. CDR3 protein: CASSLAGLVENTQYF. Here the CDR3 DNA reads TGCGCCAGCAGCTTGGCCGGACTAGTCGAAAATACGCAGTATTTT.

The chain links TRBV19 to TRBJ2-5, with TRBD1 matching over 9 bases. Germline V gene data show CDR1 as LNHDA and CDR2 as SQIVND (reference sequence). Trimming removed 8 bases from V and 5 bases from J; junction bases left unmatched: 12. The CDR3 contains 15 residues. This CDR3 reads CASGPGTGRYETQYF. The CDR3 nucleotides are TGTGCCAGTGGCCCCGGGACAGGGAGATACGAGACCCAGTACTTC.

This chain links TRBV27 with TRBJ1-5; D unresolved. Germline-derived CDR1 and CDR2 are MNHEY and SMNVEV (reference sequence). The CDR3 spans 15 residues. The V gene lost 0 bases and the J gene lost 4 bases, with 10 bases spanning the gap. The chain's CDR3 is CASSLSGARNQPQHF. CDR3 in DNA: TGTGCCAGCAGTTTATCAGGCGCGAGGAATCAGCCCCAGCATTTT.